This T cell receptor (beta chain) was profiled in a study of T cells in Graves' hyperthyroidism and ophthalmopathy. Whole-study context: It was at initial diagnosis, before any treatment, that peripheral blood was collected. Findings of the study overall: Expanded thyroid clonotypes (above 0.001) were mostly also found in blood.

What was amplified from RNA transcripts were TCR beta CDR3 regions. HTBI primers drove first-round RT-PCR of the TCR CDR3. TCRdb re-called the multiplex PCR reads with MiXCR, one entry per CDR3 protein. Of almost 500,000 distinct CDR3 sequences listed, about 20% are singletons. About this clonotype itself: Antigen specificity is unknown. The junction shows a germline mismatch at one end, possibly a read error.

The source of the PBMCs was 10 ml of fresh peripheral blood. Per germline, CDR1 MDHEN and CDR2 SYDVKM. There are 14 residues in the CDR3. The receptor comes from a woman aged 70-85 years with Graves' ophthalmopathy. This chain connects TRBV28 to TRBJ2-7, with 7 bases matching TRBD1. The sequencing sample was made of blood. CDR3 nucleotide sequence: TGTGCCAGCAGACGACAGGGTATAAGCTACGAGCAGCACTTC. Protein: CASRRQGISYEQHF.